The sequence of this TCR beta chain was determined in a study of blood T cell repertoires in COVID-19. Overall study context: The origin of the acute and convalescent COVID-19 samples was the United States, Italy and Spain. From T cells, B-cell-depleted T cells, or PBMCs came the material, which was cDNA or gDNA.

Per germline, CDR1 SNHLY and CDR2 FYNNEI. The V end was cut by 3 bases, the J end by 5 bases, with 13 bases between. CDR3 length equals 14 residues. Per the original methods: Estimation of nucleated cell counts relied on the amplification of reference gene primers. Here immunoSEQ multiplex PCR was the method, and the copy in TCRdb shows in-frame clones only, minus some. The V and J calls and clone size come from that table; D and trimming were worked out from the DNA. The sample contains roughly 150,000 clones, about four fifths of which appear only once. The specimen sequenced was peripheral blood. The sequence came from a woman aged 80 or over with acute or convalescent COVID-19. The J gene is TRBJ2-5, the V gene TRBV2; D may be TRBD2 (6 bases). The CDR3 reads CASSDPGGWETQYF. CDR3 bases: TGTGCCAGCAGTGATCCTGGGGGGTGGGAGACCCAGTACTTC. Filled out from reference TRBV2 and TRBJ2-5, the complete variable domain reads EPEVTQTPSHQVTQMGQEVILRCVPISNHLYFYWYRQILGQKVEFLVSFYNNEISEKSEIFDDQFSVERPDGSNFTLKIRSTKLEDSAMYFCASSDPGGWETQYFGPGTRLLVL.